This T cell receptor beta chain originates from a study of Ad26.COV2.S vaccination and SARS-CoV-2 variants. With 3 bases removed from V and 4 bases from J, the gap between germline ends came to 16 bases. The CDR3 is made up of 15 amino acids. CDR1 SGHNT and CDR2 YYREEE come from the germline V gene (reference sequence). The treatment here: 15 to 20 received Ad26.COV2.S at low or high dose, single or two shots; several received placebo; per-sample allocation not given. Following the first vaccine or placebo injection, samples were taken on day 63. Libraries were prepared by immunoSEQ multiplex PCR; TCRdb keeps only in-frame clonotypes and omits some of them. Seen here are 400,000 or so clones, 70% to 90% observed once, and the top ten hold roughly 3%. Of note for this clone: Its antigen is still unknown.

Findings and limits, study-wide: Vaccine and placebo groups showed comparable non-spike TCR breadth. Vaccinees reportedly had broad spike-specific CD8+ and CD4+ T cell responses.

The specimen was peripheral blood, collected in a trial of Ad26.COV2.S vaccine versus placebo. The sequence came from a person between 18 and 59 years old who received the Ad26.COV2.S COVID-19 vaccine or a placebo. This chain links TRBV5-4 with TRBJ1-2, with a weak D call TRBD1 (5 bases). CDR3 sequence: CASSSGLPGVYGYTF. CDR3 bases: TGTGCCAGCAGCTCGGGACTACCTGGGGTCTATGGCTACACCTTC.